These 30 T cell receptor beta chains were sequenced from one sample in a study of blood T cell repertoires in COVID-19. Sequencing used immunoSEQ multiplex PCR; TCRdb keeps in-frame clones, though not all of them. Of 100,000 to 150,000 clones listed, roughly 84% are singletons. The sample consisted of peripheral blood. The receptors originated from a woman older than 75 with acute or convalescent COVID-19.

The rearrangement links TRBV18 to TRBJ2-2, with 7 bases aligning to TRBD2. The CDR3 totals 18 residues. Germline CDR1 reads KGHSH; CDR2 reads LQKENI. Germline trimming cut 5 bases from V and 0 bases from J; bases unmatched to any gene: 12. The CDR3 sequence is CASSSRGPSGSNTGELFF. DNA for the CDR3: TGTGCCAGCTCATCTCGTGGCCCTAGCGGTTCGAACACCGGGGAGCTGTTTTTT. Looking up the rest from reference TRBV18 and TRBJ2-2 gives the full variable domain: NAGVMQNPRHLVRRRGQEARLRCSPMKGHSHVYWYRQLPEEGLKFMVYLQKENIIDESGMPKERFSAEFPKEGPSILRIQQVVRGDSAAYFCASSSRGPSGSNTGELFFGEGSRLTVL.

The rearrangement links TRBV2 to TRBJ2-4; 10 nucleotides line up with TRBD1. Germline-derived CDR1 and CDR2 are SNHLY and FYNNEI. Unmatched junction bases numbered 7, after V lost 6 bases and J lost 8 bases. The CDR3 covers 14 residues. The CDR3: CASRARQGADIQYF. The DNA for the CDR3 is TGTGCCAGCAGGGCGAGACAGGGGGCTGACATTCAGTACTTC.

The chain has TRBV3-1 (or the pseudogene TRBV3-2) and TRBJ2-1; no reliable D call. Trimming shortened V by 4 bases and J by 0 bases, and 10 bases separated the two germline ends. Germline V lookup: CDR1 LGHDT, CDR2 YNNKEL (reference sequence). The CDR3 contains 15 residues. The CDR3 protein is CASSPAVLSYNEQFF. DNA for the CDR3: TGTGCCAGCAGCCCTGCAGTCCTCTCCTACAATGAGCAGTTCTTC.

The J gene is TRBJ1-3, the V gene TRBV5-1; 8 bases are a match to TRBD1. Per the germline V gene, CDR1 is SGHRS and CDR2 is YFSETQ. CDR3 size: 17 residues. Losses at the gene ends were 2 bases for V and 0 bases for J; bases not matched to a gene: 7. CDR3 DNA sequence: TGCGCCAGCAGCTTCGGGCAGGGGGCAGGCTCTGGAAACACCATATATTTT. Translating it yields CASSFGQGAGSGNTIYF.

This clone was seen only a few times. V usage is TRBV12-3 or TRBV12-4 and J usage is TRBJ2-5; no definite D call. With 3 bases removed from V and 1 base from J, the gap between germline ends came to 6 bases. This CDR3 region has 13 residues. The DNA of the CDR3 is TGTGCCAGCAGTTTCCAGTTCCAAGAGACCCAGTACTTC. The encoded protein is CASSFQFQETQYF.

The chain employs TRBV6-5 and TRBJ1-1, with 7 bases fitting TRBD1. CDR3 length equals 13 residues. Germline values: CDR1 MNHEY, CDR2 SVGAGI. The ends lost 5 bases at V and 5 bases at J; junction bases unmatched: 5. The DNA of the CDR3 is TGTGCCAGCAGTAGACAGGGTTGGACTGAAGCTTTCTTT. Residues: CASSRQGWTEAFF.

This clone appeared a single time. The genes are TRBV6-5 and TRBJ1-5; D unclear. Looked up from germline, CDR1 is MNHEY and CDR2 is SVGAGI. The CDR3 is made up of 12 amino acids. V was trimmed by 7 bases and J by 0 bases, leaving 4 bases between them. CDR3 coding DNA: TGTGCCAGCAAATATAGCAATCAGCCCCAGCATTTT. This gives the protein CASKYSNQPQHF.

With regard to this clone: The junction does not match germline at one end; this may be a read error. Additional DNA sequences in this sample encode the identical CDR3. The CDR3 protein is CASSYSPQTRNQRQHF. CDR3 DNA sequence: TGTGCCAGCAGTTACTCGCCGCAGACCAGAAATCAGCGCCAGCATTTT. The V and J genes are TRBV6-5 and TRBJ1-5; D remains ambiguous. The CDR3 consists of 16 residues. Germline loops: CDR1 MNHEY, CDR2 SVGAGI.

The chain couples TRBV5-6 to TRBJ2-3, with 7 bases lining up with TRBD2. V lost 0 bases, J lost 0 bases, and 7 bases stayed unmatched. From germline, CDR1 is SGHDT and CDR2 YYEEEE. This CDR3 has 17 amino acids. The CDR3 sequence is CASSLVRASGSTDTQYF. The DNA for the CDR3 is TGTGCCAGCAGCTTGGTAAGGGCTAGCGGCAGCACAGATACGCAGTATTTT.

This chain connects TRBV7-9 to TRBJ1-4; 7 bases line up with TRBD1. This CDR3 has 13 amino acids. CDR1 is SEHNR and CDR2 is FQNEAQ in the germline V gene (reference sequence). The junction had 8 bases not matched to a gene; V was cut back by 8 bases and J by 8 bases. The DNA for the CDR3 is TGTGCCAGCGGAAGGGGGCTTGCCGAAAAACTGTTTTTT. Translating gives CASGRGLAEKLFF.

The gene calls are TRBV30 and TRBJ2-7; perhaps TRBD2 as D (5 bases). The germline CDR1 and CDR2 sequences are GTSNPN and SVGIG (reference sequence). The CDR3 runs to 13 residues. V was shortened by 1 base and J by 4 bases, with 11 bases between the two germline ends. CDR3 in amino acids: CAWSGYGLYEQYF. The CDR3 DNA sequence: TGTGCCTGGAGTGGTTATGGACTTTACGAGCAGTACTTC.

The gene calls are TRBV7-9 and TRBJ2-1; 10 positions match TRBD2. Germline V CDR1 and CDR2: SEHNR, FQNEAQ (reference sequence). The J segment lost 0 bases and the V segment lost 5 bases, leaving 7 bases of the junction unmatched. CDR3 length: 17 residues. The CDR3 bases are TGTGCCAGCAGCCCCGAGAGGACTAGCGGCTCCTACAATGAGCAGTTCTTC. Translation gives CASSPERTSGSYNEQFF.

The chain has TRBV6-5 and TRBJ2-3; 7 positions match TRBD2. This CDR3 is built from 14 residues. Germline V gene sequence: CDR1 MNHEY, CDR2 SVGAGI. V shed 2 bases, J shed 1 base, and the junction held 0 bases outside the gene matches. CDR3 sequence (DNA): TGTGCCAGCAGTTACGCGGGGGGCACAGATACGCAGTATTTT. Translating it yields CASSYAGGTDTQYF.

This clone was counted a few times. V usage is TRBV6-4 and J usage is TRBJ2-1, with D perhaps matching TRBD2 (5 bases). V shed 3 bases and J shed 9 bases, with 15 bases lying between them. Germline CDR1 and CDR2: MRHNA and SNTAGT. The CDR3 consists of 14 residues. The CDR3 sequence: CASSEVYLAGEQFF. The DNA for the CDR3 is TGTGCCAGCAGTGAAGTGTATCTGGCGGGTGAGCAGTTCTTC.

The rearrangement joins TRBV5-5 to TRBJ2-2; D might be TRBD1 (5 bases). The length of the CDR3 is 15 residues. Looked up from germline, CDR1 is SGHKS and CDR2 is YYEKEE (reference sequence). Trimming left V 3 bases short and J 7 bases short, with 16 bases between. The CDR3, as DNA: TGTGCCAGCAGCTCTGACAGTGCCCGCCGCGGGGAGCTGTTTTTT. This codes for CASSSDSARRGELFF. Looking up the rest from reference TRBV5-5 and TRBJ2-2 gives the full variable domain: DAGVTQSPTHLIKTRGQQVTLRCSPISGHKSVSWYQQVLGQGPQFIFQYYEKEERGRGNFPDRFSARQFPNYSSELNVNALLLGDSALYLCASSSDSARRGELFFGEGSRLTVL.

This chain connects TRBV21-1 to TRBJ1-1; the table names TRBD1, a call not compared with the DNA. TRBV21-1 is shown as a pseudogene. This CDR3 contains 16 residues. CDR3 residues: CASSKLRTGLNTEAFF. CDR3 DNA sequence: TGTGCCAGCAGCAAATTGCGGACAGGTTTGAACACTGAAGCTTTCTTT.

This chain links TRBV9 with TRBJ1-4; D gene unclear. Trimming took off 0 bases at V and 6 bases at J, with 9 bases between the two ends. CDR1 SGDLS and CDR2 YYNGEE come from the germline V gene. The CDR3 runs to 14 residues. CDR3 in amino acids: CASSVGSNHEKLFF. CDR3 bases: TGTGCCAGCAGCGTAGGGAGTAACCATGAAAAACTGTTTTTT.

The chain combines TRBV25-1 with TRBJ1-1, with 9 bases identical to TRBD1. The germline V gene has CDR1 MGHDK and CDR2 SYGVNS. The CDR3 totals 13 residues. V shed 5 bases, J shed 4 bases, and the junction held 2 bases outside the gene matches. The CDR3 DNA sequence: TGTGCCAGCAGTATGGGACAGGGCACTGAAGCTTTCTTT. Translating it yields CASSMGQGTEAFF.

This chain joins TRBV9 and TRBJ2-2; 10 nucleotides match TRBD1. The V segment lost 1 base and the J segment 5 bases; nucleotides outside the gene matches: 5. The CDR3 length is 16 residues. Per the germline V gene, CDR1 is SGDLS and CDR2 is YYNGEE. CDR3 region: CASSVLGTGDTGELFF. DNA for the CDR3: TGTGCCAGCAGCGTACTAGGGACAGGGGATACCGGGGAGCTGTTTTTT.

The rearrangement uses TRBV2 and TRBJ1-6; TRBD1 agrees at 9 bases. Germline CDR1 SNHLY, CDR2 FYNNEI. The CDR3 sequence is 14 residues long. V shed 5 bases and J 7 bases; nucleotides not matched to a gene: 3. This CDR3 is CASSWGQGNSPLHF. The CDR3 nucleotides are TGTGCCAGCAGTTGGGGACAGGGAAATTCACCCCTCCACTTT.

A single count supports this clone. The chain uses TRBV6-2 or TRBV6-3 and TRBJ2-3; 11 bases are a match to TRBD2. Germline lookup yields CDR1 MNHEY and CDR2 SVGEGT. With 2 bases clipped from V and 3 bases from J, the junction kept 16 bases outside the gene matches. The CDR3 loop spans 20 amino acids. The CDR3 region is CASSYLLGSGGARGTDTQYF. CDR3 nucleotides: TGTGCCAGCAGTTACCTCCTCGGTAGCGGGGGGGCCCGGGGAACAGATACGCAGTATTTT.

V is TRBV2 and J is TRBJ2-5, with 10 bases identical to TRBD1. This CDR3 is 15 amino acids long. J was trimmed by 2 bases and V by 4 bases; bases with no gene match: 4. Germline V gene sequence: CDR1 SNHLY, CDR2 FYNNEI. CDR3 loop: CASSGDRGSQETQYF. The CDR3 nucleotides read TGTGCCAGCAGTGGGGACAGGGGAAGTCAAGAGACCCAGTACTTC. The complete variable domain, with remaining parts taken from reference TRBV2 and TRBJ2-5, reads EPEVTQTPSHQVTQMGQEVILRCVPISNHLYFYWYRQILGQKVEFLVSFYNNEISEKSEIFDDQFSVERPDGSNFTLKIRSTKLEDSAMYFCASSGDRGSQETQYFGPGTRLLVL.

This chain connects TRBV6-6 to TRBJ1-5; D call uncertain. There are 13 residues in the CDR3. CDR1 and CDR2 (germline): MNHNY, SVGAGI (reference sequence). The germline V and J ends were trimmed by 2 bases and 7 bases, with 9 bases remaining between them. CDR3 residues: CASSYGQRQPQHF. Written as DNA, the CDR3 is TGTGCCAGCAGTTACGGGCAGAGACAGCCCCAGCATTTT.

This chain uses TRBV27 with TRBJ1-5; TRBD1 matches 9 bases. CDR1 and CDR2 (germline): MNHEY, SMNVEV (reference sequence). The J segment lost 6 bases and the V segment lost 4 bases, leaving 13 bases of the junction unmatched. There are 17 residues in the CDR3. CDR3 residues: CASSSRPDRGLSQPQHF. The CDR3 DNA follows: TGTGCCAGCAGTTCCCGCCCTGACAGGGGGTTAAGTCAGCCCCAGCATTTT.

V gene TRBV5-5 combines with J gene TRBJ1-2, with 7 bases that match TRBD1. This CDR3 spans 15 amino acids. Germline loops: CDR1 SGHKS, CDR2 YYEKEE (reference sequence). Germline trimming cut 1 base from V and 8 bases from J; bases unmatched to any gene: 11. The CDR3 nucleotides are TGTGCCAGCAGCTTGTTGGCAGGGGGGTTGGTGGGCTACACCTTC. It encodes CASSLLAGGLVGYTF.

The chain has TRBV2 and TRBJ2-5, with 13 positions matching TRBD2. V dropped 3 bases and J dropped 5; count of bases not matched to a gene: 3. The length of the CDR3 is 15 residues. Per germline, CDR1 SNHLY and CDR2 FYNNEI. CDR3 protein: CASSEGLAGWETQYF. The CDR3 nucleotides read TGTGCCAGCAGTGAGGGACTAGCGGGGTGGGAGACCCAGTACTTC.

This clone has just a few counts. The genes are TRBV19 and TRBJ1-4; weak D call: TRBD1 (5 bases). Between the trimmed V and J ends, which lost 11 bases and 3 bases, there was a span of 13 bases. CDR3 length equals 13 residues. Germline V CDR1 and CDR2: LNHDA, SQIVND (reference sequence). The CDR3 DNA sequence: TGTGCCGGGGGGGGTAAGGCTAATGAAAAACTGTTTTTT. Translated, it gives CAGGGKANEKLFF.

The chain couples TRBV24-1 to TRBJ1-1; 9 bases match TRBD1. The J segment lost 4 bases and the V segment lost 3 bases, leaving 11 bases of the junction unmatched. The CDR3 is 17 amino acids. The V gene's germline CDR1 is KGHDR and CDR2 SFDVKD. CDR3 in DNA: TGTGCCACCAGTGATCTTCTACAGGGGGCTCGAAGCACTGAAGCTTTCTTT. This sequence encodes CATSDLLQGARSTEAFF.

The CDR3 here is CASSVSGSLYNEQFF. The CDR3 coding sequence is TGTGCCAGCAGCGTAAGCGGGAGCCTATACAATGAGCAGTTCTTC. The chain combines TRBV9 with TRBJ2-1; 8 bases are a match to TRBD2. The CDR3 is made up of 15 amino acids. The germline CDR1 and CDR2 sequences are SGDLS and YYNGEE. Germline trimming cut 1 base from V and 4 bases from J; bases unmatched to any gene: 4.

The table lists this clone with a count of one. The rearrangement uses TRBV30 and TRBJ2-7; 12 positions agree with TRBD1. This CDR3 comprises 13 residues. CDR1 and CDR2 (germline): GTSNPN, SVGIG (reference sequence). The junction had 9 bases not matched to a gene; V was cut back by 7 bases and J by 8 bases. The CDR3 sequence: CALEGTGGDKQYF. In DNA, the CDR3 is TGTGCCTTGGAGGGGACAGGGGGCGATAAGCAGTACTTC.